This T cell receptor beta chain was sequenced for a study of control samples from healthy donors and cancer patients. Here immunoSEQ multiplex PCR was the method, and the copy in TCRdb shows in-frame clones only, minus some. The sample includes fewer than 200,000 clones, 95% to 96% of them seen just once. Input material: blood. This clonotype was sampled from a woman aged 30 to 39 in good health.

The CDR3 DNA follows: TGTGCCAGCACATTATTACAGGGGAACAATCAGCCCCAGCATTTT. This sequence encodes CASTLLQGNNQPQHF. V gene TRBV28 combines with J gene TRBJ1-5; 7 bases line up with TRBD1. This CDR3 comprises 15 residues. V was pared by 7 bases and J by 3 bases, with 9 bases of the junction left unmatched. Germline V lookup: CDR1 MDHEN, CDR2 SYDVKM. The whole variable domain, remainder taken from reference TRBV28 and TRBJ1-5, is DVKVTQSSRYLVKRTGEKVFLECVQDMDHENMFWYRQDPGLGLRLIYFSYDVKMKEKGDIPEGYSVSREKKERFSLILESASTNQTSMYLCASTLLQGNNQPQHFGDGTRLSIL.